The clone carrying this T cell receptor (beta chain) was observed a few times. Its specificity is not known. Three rounds of nested PCR, following a modified ARM-PCR protocol, produced the TCRbeta library. TCRdb re-called the multiplex PCR reads through MiXCR, storing one row per CDR3 protein. Of tens of thousands of distinct CDR3 sequences listed, roughly two thirds are singletons. The entry originates in a study of tumor and adjacent non-tumor tissue in lung cancer. The study's findings and limits: Tumor repertoires had a smaller top 100 clone share than normal lung. TCR diversity was significantly greater in tumor than normal lung tissue.

No cell sorting was done before RNA was extracted from the tissue. The CDR3 covers 16 residues. V lost 4 bases and J 3 bases, leaving 19 bases between the germline ends. Germline CDR1 reads SGHNT; CDR2 reads YENEEA. The sample comprised lung tumor tissue. The source of this sequence is a woman aged 40-49 years with non-small cell lung cancer. This chain joins TRBV11-3 and TRBJ2-7, with D tentatively TRBD1 (6 bases). CDR3 residues: CASSSILVRGIYEQYF. Here the CDR3 DNA reads TGTGCCAGCAGCTCGATATTGGTCAGGGGCATCTACGAGCAGTACTTC.